The rows below give T cell receptor beta chains drawn from one sample of a study of T-cell reconstitution after alpha-beta-depleted transplantation in children. TCRdb passed the PCR reads through MiXCR, listing each CDR3 protein once. The sample holds about 610,000 distinct CDR3 sequences, about 10% seen once. The sample in question was PBMCs from the stem cell graft donor, obtained from the stem cell graft. These receptor sequences come from a human donor who donated a stem cell graft to a child with acute myeloid leukemia. The CDR3 runs from the conserved cysteine through the conserved F or W. D genes are given only for firm matches. Clone size is not always given. Where it is, it says once, few, many or a class for expanded clones.

>-|TRBV7-9|few|TRBJ1-5
TGTGCCAGCAGTTTAGGCACAGGCGACGATAGCAATCAGCCCCAGCATTTT
CASSLGTGDDSNQPQHF
>-|TRBV28|few|TRBJ2-1
TGTGCGGCGGTTACCGGAGACAATGAGCAGTTCTTC
CAAVTGDNEQFF
>-|TRBV3-1|many|TRBJ2-5
TGTGCCAGCACCACCCGGGAGACCCAGTACTTC
CASTTRETQYF
>TRBD2|TRBV20-1|many|TRBJ2-1
TGCAGTGCTAGTACTAGCGGGATCAACAATGAGCAGTTCTTC
CSASTSGINNEQFF
>-|TRBV18|-|TRBJ2-3
TGTGCCAGCTCACCACGGGAATCGGTGACGAACACAGATACGCAGTATTTT
CASSPRESVTNTDTQYF
>-|TRBV7-2|-|TRBJ2-4
TGTGCCAGCAGCTCAAGGGCCAAAAACATTCAGTACTTC
CASSSRAKNIQYF
>TRBD1|TRBV6-2/TRBV6-3|few|TRBJ1-1
TGTGCCAGCAGTTACTCAGGGACAGCCATGAACACTGAAGCTTTCTTT
CASSYSGTAMNTEAFF
>TRBD2|TRBV5-1|-|TRBJ2-1
TGCGCCAGCAGCTCCCCCGGAGCGGGAGGACGTAGTGAGCAGTTCTTC
CASSSPGAGGRSEQFF
>-|TRBV28|-|TRBJ1-1
TGTGCCAGCAGTTTTCAGTATGAAGCTTTCTTT
CASSFQYEAFF
>-|TRBV25-1|many|TRBJ2-1
TGTGCCAGTCAGGCCCAGGGCAAGTACAATGAGCAGTTCTTC
CASQAQGKYNEQFF
>-|TRBV20-1|few|TRBJ2-5
TGCAGTGCTAGAGATCCGCGGGCAGGGACCTTCCAAGAGACCCAGTACTTC
CSARDPRAGTFQETQYF
>-|TRBV4-3|many|TRBJ2-5
TGCGCCAGCAGCCAAATGAGGGTGCTGGGGACCCAGTACTTC
CASSQMRVLGTQYF
>TRBD1|TRBV14|-|TRBJ2-7
TGTGCCAGCAGCCAGTTTCCCTTCGGGGACAGGGGGCGCGAGCAGTACTTC
CASSQFPFGDRGREQYF
>TRBD2|TRBV29-1|few|TRBJ2-2
TGCAGCGCCGCGGGGGGGCGCGGACGGACCGGGGAGCTGTTTTTT
CSAAGGRGRTGELFF
>TRBD2|TRBV5-5|-|TRBJ2-5
TGTGCCAGCAGCCCGGGACTAGCGGGAGCAGGCCAAGAGACCCAGTACTTC
CASSPGLAGAGQETQYF
>-|TRBV6-5|few|TRBJ2-1
TGTGCCAGCAGTTACAGGACGGGTTCCTACAATGAGCAGTTCTTC
CASSYRTGSYNEQFF
>-|TRBV20-1|-|TRBJ1-5
TGCAGTGCTAGAGATTTAACCCTTAATCAGCCCCAGCATTTT
CSARDLTLNQPQHF
>-|TRBV15|-|TRBJ2-7
TGTGCCACCAGCAGAGAAGTTGCCACCTACTACGAGCAGTACTTC
CATSREVATYYEQYF
>TRBD1|TRBV13|many|TRBJ2-7
TGTGCCAGCAGCGGGGGACAGGATTTCCACGAGCAGTACTTC
CASSGGQDFHEQYF
>TRBD2|TRBV28|few|TRBJ2-1
TGTGCCAGTGTCCGGGGGGGCGCCCGTATGGACAATGAGCAGTTCTTC
CASVRGGARMDNEQFF
>-|TRBV6-4|-|TRBJ2-1
TGTGCCAGCAGCTACGGGGCGAGCTCCTACAATGAGCAGTTCTTC
CASSYGASSYNEQFF
>TRBD1|TRBV29-1|-|TRBJ2-5
TGCAGCGTTGTGTGGACAGGGGGCTTTCAAGAGACCCAGTACTTC
CSVVWTGGFQETQYF
>-|TRBV5-5|few|TRBJ2-1
TGTGCCAGCAGCTGGAGCGGGCATTACAATGAGCAGTTCTTC
CASSWSGHYNEQFF
>TRBD2|TRBV20-1|-|TRBJ2-2
TGCAGTGCTAGAGGAGGGCGCTTAGCGGGAGCCGGGGAGCTGTTTTTT
CSARGGRLAGAGELFF
>TRBD2|TRBV20-1|-|TRBJ2-1
TGCAGTGCCAGAGAGGGCGGGAGGGACAATGAGCAGTTCTTC
CSAREGGRDNEQFF
>-|TRBV5-1|-|TRBJ2-3
TGCGCCAGCAGCTTGGAGATGCAGGATACGCAGTATTTT
CASSLEMQDTQYF
>TRBD2|TRBV30|-|TRBJ2-1
TGTGCCTGGAGTCACTCGGGACTAGCGGGTTACAATGAGCAGTTCTTC
CAWSHSGLAGYNEQFF
>-|TRBV29-1|-|TRBJ2-3
TGCAGCGTAGGTGGAGAGGGTCCTACAGATACGCAGTATTTT
CSVGGEGPTDTQYF
>TRBD2|TRBV28|few|TRBJ2-7
TGTGCCAGCAGGCGAAGTGGACTAGACTCCTACGAGCAGTACTTC
CASRRSGLDSYEQYF
>TRBD1|TRBV29-1|many|TRBJ1-3
TGCAGCGTTGAGACAGGGGAGGGTGGAAACACCATATATTTT
CSVETGEGGNTIYF
>TRBD1|TRBV6-5|-|TRBJ1-2
TGTGCCAGCAGTTTCCACCCGGGACAGACCAATGGCTACACCTTC
CASSFHPGQTNGYTF
>TRBD1|TRBV28|few|TRBJ2-7
TGTGCCAGCAGTCGGAGTGGGACAGGGGCCCACGAGCAGTACTTC
CASSRSGTGAHEQYF
>-|TRBV10-3|-|TRBJ2-7
TGTGCCATCCGTCAGGTCGACGAGCAGTACTTC
CAIRQVDEQYF
>TRBD1|TRBV7-2|-|TRBJ1-6
TGTGCCAGCAGCTCCCGACAGGGTGGTTTGGGTTCACCCCTCCACTTT
CASSSRQGGLGSPLHF
>-|TRBV5-4|-|TRBJ1-1
TGTGCCAGCAGCTTGGGGGTCTCATCGAACACTGAAGCTTTCTTT
CASSLGVSSNTEAFF
>TRBD1|TRBV6-1|many|TRBJ2-1
TGTGCCAGCAGCCGATGGGGGGGACAGGGTAACAATGAGCAGTTCTTC
CASSRWGGQGNNEQFF
>TRBD2|TRBV7-2|many|TRBJ2-7
TGTGCCAGCAGCTTAAGACTAGCGGGAGGCTACGAGCAGTACTTC
CASSLRLAGGYEQYF
>TRBD2|TRBV5-1|few|TRBJ2-4
TGCGCCAGCAGCCCGGGACTAGCGGGGGGAGGCGGCATTCAGTACTTC
CASSPGLAGGGGIQYF
>-|TRBV25-1|many|TRBJ1-2
TGTGCCAGCACTACCGGACAGCTAATGGGCTACACCTTC
CASTTGQLMGYTF
>-|TRBV13|few|TRBJ1-1
TGTGCCAGCAGACGAGGACAGACGAACACTGAAGCTTTCTTT
CASRRGQTNTEAFF
>-|TRBV6-2/TRBV6-3|-|TRBJ2-1
TGTGCCAGCAGCCGTGGGGGGGGCTGGAGCTACAATGAGCAGTTCTTC
CASSRGGGWSYNEQFF
>TRBD1|TRBV4-2|-|TRBJ1-5
TGTGCCAGCAGCCAAGAAAGTGGAGGGGGCTCGCCCCAGCATTTT
CASSQESGGGSPQHF
>-|TRBV11-2|few|TRBJ2-7
TGTGCCAGCAGCTTAGATGACGGGGACGAGCAGTACTTC
CASSLDDGDEQYF
>-|TRBV14|once|TRBJ2-5
TGTGCCAGCAGCCAAGAGGGGGAGTGGGGAGCCACGGGGGAGACCCAGTACTTC
CASSQEGEWGATGETQYF
>TRBD2|TRBV11-2|-|TRBJ2-1
TGTGCCAGCAGCTCGGGACTAGCGGGAGTGGATGAGCAGTTCTTC
CASSSGLAGVDEQFF
>-|TRBV2|few|TRBJ2-7
TGTGCCAGCAACGCAGGGGACCGGTTTTCCTACGAGCAGTACTTC
CASNAGDRFSYEQYF
>TRBD2|TRBV27|few|TRBJ2-2
TGTGCCAGCAGTGTTAGCGGGACTAACACCGGGGAGCTGTTTTTT
CASSVSGTNTGELFF